This TCR beta chain was captured in a study of cytomegalovirus exposure and HLA in healthy donors. Notes on the study in general: The classifier reportedly diagnosed cytomegalovirus status with high sensitivity and specificity.

PCR was performed using 60 Vbeta and 13 Jbeta primers. Sequencing used immunoSEQ multiplex PCR; TCRdb keeps in-frame clones, though not all of them. The sample contains roughly 58,000 clones, roughly 84% of which appear only once. Details on this clone: Its matching antigen is unknown.

Sequenced: PBMCs. This TCR came from a human donor in good health.

CDR3 in amino acids: CASSSGFTGNQPQHF. The DNA of the CDR3 is TGTGCCAGCAGCTCGGGATTTACGGGCAATCAGCCCCAGCATTTT. The chain employs TRBV11-2 and TRBJ1-5; D is unclear. Germline CDR1 and CDR2: SGHAT and FQNNGV. V lost 4 bases to trimming and J lost 2 bases, with 12 bases between them. The CDR3 spans 15 residues.